One sample yielded the 26 T cell receptor beta chains listed below, sequenced in a study of CD8 T cells in ankylosing spondylitis. Findings of the study overall: Several highly homologous variants made up a TCR beta motif, and this motif appeared characteristic of ankylosing spondylitis blood.

TCRdb passed the 5' RACE reads through MiXCR, listing each CDR3 protein once. Among about 540,000 distinct CDR3 sequences listed, roughly an eighth were seen once. No antigen is known for these receptors. Specimen: blood, either unsorted or a sorted T cell fraction (not recorded which). These receptor sequences come from a male donor with ankylosing spondylitis.

J is TRBJ2-1 and V is TRBV12-3 or TRBV12-4; 9 nucleotides agree with TRBD2. This CDR3 is 15 amino acids long. V was pared by 6 bases and J by 3 bases, with 6 bases of the junction left unmatched. CDR3 bases: TGTGCCAGCAGGGAGAGCGGGAGGTTCTACAATGAGCAGTTCTTC. Protein: CASRESGRFYNEQFF.

This clonotype was found many times. V is TRBV12-3 or TRBV12-4 and J is TRBJ2-7, with 10 positions matching TRBD1. The trim removed 6 bases at V and 7 bases at J, leaving 9 bases unmatched. The CDR3 sequence is 14 residues long. In DNA, the CDR3 is TGTGCCAGCAGCCCGGGACAGGGGTTTGAGGAGCAGTACTTC. Translating gives CASSPGQGFEEQYF.

The chain employs TRBV20-1 and TRBJ2-1, with 9 bases that match TRBD2. CDR1 is DFQATT and CDR2 is SNEGSKA in the germline V gene (reference sequence). V lost 5 bases, J lost 2 bases, and 7 bases stayed unmatched. This CDR3 comprises 15 residues. The CDR3 nucleotides read TGCAGTGCTCTTCTTAGCGGGAGAACCTACAATGAGCAGTTCTTC. Translating gives CSALLSGRTYNEQFF.

V is TRBV30 and J is TRBJ1-4; no clear D gene. V gave up 5 bases and J gave up 5 bases, with 24 bases separating them. In germline, CDR1 is GTSNPN, CDR2 SVGIG (reference sequence). CDR3 length: 17 residues. In DNA, the CDR3 is TGTGCCTGGGAGCCGGTTACGAACCCGCGAGCGAATGAAAAACTGTTTTTT. Translating gives CAWEPVTNPRANEKLFF.

This chain links TRBV9 with TRBJ2-1; 11 positions match TRBD2. Germline values: CDR1 SGDLS, CDR2 YYNGEE. V shed 1 base, J shed 8 bases, and the junction held 14 bases outside the gene matches. CDR3 length equals 18 residues. In nucleotides, the CDR3 is TGTGCCAGCAGCGTACAAGCCCCCGTAGCGGGAGGGACAGATGAGCAGTTCTTC. It is translated as CASSVQAPVAGGTDEQFF.

This chain links TRBV20-1 with TRBJ2-3, with 7 bases that match TRBD1. J gave up 2 bases and V 7 bases, and 9 bases lay outside the gene matches. CDR3 size: 14 residues. Germline V CDR1 and CDR2: DFQATT, SNEGSKA (reference sequence). Here the CDR3 DNA reads TGCAGTGGGCTCCGGGACAGAGACACAGATACGCAGTATTTT. Its protein is CSGLRDRDTDTQYF.

This clonotype was observed many times. V usage is TRBV5-1 and J usage is TRBJ2-7, with D perhaps matching TRBD2 (6 bases). Trimming removed 1 base from V and 6 bases from J, with 11 bases in between. Germline values: CDR1 SGHRS, CDR2 YFSETQ. The CDR3 consists of 13 residues. Here the CDR3 DNA reads TGCGCCAGCAGCTTGTCGGGAGCAGGCGAGCAGTACGTC. It yields the protein CASSLSGAGEQYV.

This clonotype has just a few counts. The rearrangement uses TRBV20-1 and TRBJ2-7; tentatively, D is TRBD2 (6 bases). V dropped 5 bases and J dropped 7 bases, with 18 bases sitting between them. CDR1 is DFQATT, CDR2 SNEGSKA, per germline (reference sequence). This CDR3 region has 13 residues. DNA for the CDR3: TGCAGTGCTCGCCGGGACTCCGAGGGTGAGCAGTACTTC. It translates to CSARRDSEGEQYF.

The rearrangement links TRBV18 to TRBJ2-7; D might be TRBD2 (6 bases). Germline loops: CDR1 KGHSH, CDR2 LQKENI. Trimming removed 3 bases from V and 5 bases from J, with 11 bases in between. The CDR3 loop spans 13 amino acids. The CDR3 sequence: CASSPAREDEQYF. The CDR3, as DNA: TGTGCCAGCTCACCTGCCAGGGAGGACGAGCAGTACTTC.

This clonotype has a count of ten or more. The chain joins TRBV10-2 to TRBJ2-1; D uncertain. Trimming removed 8 bases from V and 9 bases from J, with 11 bases in between. CDR1 and CDR2 (germline): WSHSY, SAAADI. This CDR3 has 11 residues. DNA of the CDR3: TGCGCCAGCTCCCCCCTCCTTGAGCAGTTCTTC. Translated, it gives CASSPLLEQFF.

The DNA of the CDR3 is TGTGCCACCAGTGACTCAGGACAGTATGGCTACACCTTC. Amino acid sequence: CATSDSGQYGYTF. The chain couples TRBV24-1 to TRBJ1-2; D perhaps matches TRBD1 (6 bases). In germline, CDR1 is KGHDR, CDR2 SFDVKD. Trimming cost V 4 bases and J 5 bases, with 10 bases left between them. This CDR3 spans 13 amino acids.

The chain uses TRBV28 and TRBJ2-1, with D unresolved. The germline V gene encodes CDR1 MDHEN and CDR2 SYDVKM. The CDR3 has 11 residues. V was trimmed by 8 bases and J by 9 bases, leaving 11 bases between them. CDR3 sequence (DNA): TGTGCCAGCCTTGGGGTAGGTGAGCAGTTCTTC. Protein product: CASLGVGEQFF.

This clonotype was found a few times. This chain uses TRBV28 with TRBJ2-1, with 9 bases fitting TRBD2. Looked up from germline, CDR1 is MDHEN and CDR2 is SYDVKM. V was clipped by 5 bases and J by 2 bases; unmatched bases: 7. This CDR3 has 16 residues. The CDR3 DNA reads as TGTGCCAGCAGTAGAGACGGGACTAGCCCCTACAATGAGCAGTTCTTC. It yields the protein CASSRDGTSPYNEQFF.

There are a few counts of this clonotype. V gene TRBV5-1 combines with J gene TRBJ2-1; D uncertain. CDR3 length: 15 amino acids. Germline CDR1 is SGHRS and CDR2 is YFSETQ. Between the trimmed V and J ends, which lost 4 bases and 7 bases, there was a span of 18 bases. The CDR3 DNA sequence: TGCGCCAGCAGCCCCGGTTTCAGTATGGGTAATGAGCAGTTCTTC. Protein product: CASSPGFSMGNEQFF.

This clonotype was seen a handful of times. This sequence joins TRBV7-9 and TRBJ2-7; the D is unclear. Trimming pared 8 bases from V and 1 base from J, leaving 12 bases between. The CDR3 is made up of 13 amino acids. CDR1 is SEHNR and CDR2 is FQNEAQ in the germline V gene (reference sequence). The CDR3 protein is CASDSGSSYEQYV. In nucleotides, the CDR3 is TGTGCCAGCGACTCCGGCAGTTCCTACGAGCAGTACGTC.

This chain links TRBV7-2 with TRBJ1-4; 9 bases fit TRBD1. The germline CDR1 and CDR2 sequences are SGHTA and FQGNSA. V gave up 5 bases and J gave up 8 bases; unmatched junction bases: 12. The CDR3 is 16 amino acids. As DNA, the CDR3 is TGTGCCAGCAGCCTGACAGGGGGAGGCCCCACCGAAAAACTGTTTTTT. Its protein product is CASSLTGGGPTEKLFF.

This clonotype has a count of ten or more. The chain joins TRBV5-1 to TRBJ2-5, with unresolved D. Germline V CDR1 and CDR2: SGHRS, YFSETQ. Trimming pared 1 base from V and 1 base from J, leaving 8 bases between. This CDR3 has 14 residues. In DNA, the CDR3 is TGCGCCAGCAGCTTGAGGCAGATCCAAGAGACCCAGTACTTC. It codes for CASSLRQIQETQYF.

This clonotype was detected only a few times. The chain is built from TRBV5-1 and TRBJ2-3; possible D gene TRBD2, 6 bases. The V end lost 3 bases, the J end lost 2 bases, and 10 bases lay between the germline ends. The CDR3 contains 14 residues. In germline, CDR1 is SGHRS, CDR2 YFSETQ. DNA for the CDR3: TGCGCCAGCAGCTGGGGACTTATCACAGATACGCAGTATTTT. It yields the protein CASSWGLITDTQYF.

This clonotype was seen a few times. This chain joins TRBV20-1 and TRBJ1-1, with D uncertain. The CDR3 has 13 amino acids. CDR1 DFQATT and CDR2 SNEGSKA come from the germline V gene (reference sequence). Deletions cut 6 bases from V and 7 bases from J, with 18 bases between. The CDR3 region has the DNA TGCAGTGCACCTCCGACGGGGAGAGGTGAAGCTTTCTTT. This sequence encodes CSAPPTGRGEAFF.

In its sample, this clonotype was seen a few times. This chain links TRBV20-1 with TRBJ2-1; TRBD2 aligns across 10 bases. The trim removed 3 bases at V and 4 bases at J, leaving 12 bases unmatched. Germline V lookup: CDR1 DFQATT, CDR2 SNEGSKA (reference sequence). The CDR3 spans 17 residues. The CDR3 spells CSASPDLAGAGYNEQFF. CDR3 nucleotide sequence: TGCAGTGCTAGCCCAGATCTAGCGGGAGCGGGTTACAATGAGCAGTTCTTC.

In this sample, this clonotype turned up a few times. The genes are TRBV20-1 and TRBJ2-7; 15 bases are shared with TRBD2. The CDR3 is 17 amino acids. From germline, CDR1 is DFQATT and CDR2 SNEGSKA (reference sequence). Unmatched junction bases numbered 12, after V lost 4 bases and J lost 5 bases. CDR3 in amino acids: CSATPGTSGRLFDEQYF. CDR3 nucleotide sequence: TGCAGTGCTACCCCCGGGACTAGCGGGAGGTTGTTTGACGAGCAGTACTTC.

This clonotype has more than one count but fewer than ten. V gene TRBV20-1 combines with J gene TRBJ2-7; no definite D call. Per the germline V gene, CDR1 is DFQATT and CDR2 is SNEGSKA (reference sequence). Trimming pared 6 bases from V and 2 bases from J, leaving 20 bases between. This CDR3 is built from 15 residues. This CDR3 reads CSAGVDQPTTYEQYF. DNA for the CDR3: TGCAGTGCCGGAGTAGACCAGCCCACTACCTACGAGCAGTACTTC.

The chain has TRBV12-3 or TRBV12-4 and TRBJ1-5, with D unresolved. Deletions cut 5 bases from V and 0 bases from J, with 23 bases between. This CDR3 has 19 residues. CDR3 sequence (DNA): TGTGCCAGCAGTCGCAGTCGATGGGCGCAGGTCAATAGCAATCAGCCCCAGCATTTT. Protein sequence: CASSRSRWAQVNSNQPQHF.

This clonotype appeared a few times. The genes are TRBV20-1 and TRBJ2-5; 10 bases line up with TRBD2. J gave up 5 bases and V 6 bases, and 12 bases lay outside the gene matches. Germline lookup yields CDR1 DFQATT and CDR2 SNEGSKA (reference sequence). The CDR3 covers 15 residues. CDR3 sequence (DNA): TGCAGTGCCACCCAAGCGGGAGGGCCGGAGGAGACCCAGTACTTC. Amino acid sequence: CSATQAGGPEETQYF.

The chain links TRBV29-1 to TRBJ1-2, with a weak D call TRBD1 (6 bases). Trimming stripped 2 bases from V and 0 bases from J, with 13 bases between. The germline V gene encodes CDR1 SQVTM and CDR2 ANQGSEA. The CDR3 is 15 amino acids. The CDR3 nucleotides are TGCAGCGTTGAACATACTGGGGGGCCTAACTATGGCTACACCTTC. It encodes CSVEHTGGPNYGYTF.

The chain couples TRBV20-1 to TRBJ2-1; no clear D. The V gene's germline CDR1 is DFQATT and CDR2 SNEGSKA (reference sequence). The CDR3 contains 15 residues. V dropped 0 bases and J dropped 1 base, with 10 bases sitting between them. In DNA form, the CDR3 reads TGCAGTGCTAGAGATCTAGGAGTATCCTACAATGAGCAGTTCTTC. This codes for CSARDLGVSYNEQFF.